The subject of this entry is one TCR beta chain. Treatment in this sample: treatment-naive control, cytoreductive nephrectomy. The record originates from a study of radiation and T cells in renal cell carcinoma. Clones were read by immunoSEQ multiplex PCR, and TCRdb kept only the in-frame ones, dropping some. The data show some 25,000 clones, roughly 64% seen once. This specimen was tumor tissue, taken from a patient whose treatment was nephrectomy without radiotherapy. The clonotype originates from a man aged 35-49 years with renal cell carcinoma.

The CDR3 protein is CASSLQGEVREAFF. In nucleotides, the CDR3 is TGTGCCAGCAGCCTACAGGGTGAGGTTCGGGAAGCTTTCTTT. The chain joins TRBV5-6 to TRBJ1-1; a weak D match, TRBD1 (6 bases). The CDR3 loop spans 14 amino acids. The V gene lost 4 bases and the J gene lost 8 bases, with 18 bases spanning the gap. CDR1 and CDR2 (germline): SGHDT, YYEEEE.